This T cell receptor (beta chain) was recovered during a study of blood T cell repertoires in COVID-19. Study-wide background: From the United States, Italy and Spain came samples of acute and convalescent COVID-19.

Some clones are missing from TCRdb's copy, which holds only in-frame ones; the method was immunoSEQ multiplex PCR. The table has 300,000 to 350,000 clones, around 83% seen once. CDR1 and CDR2 from the germline V gene are SNHLY and FYNNEI. The CDR3 contains 18 residues. The V gene lost 7 bases and the J gene lost 0 bases, with 23 bases spanning the gap. This clonotype was sampled from a man in his thirties or forties with active or convalescent COVID-19. Sequencing input: peripheral blood. This chain uses TRBV2 with TRBJ2-3, with a tentative D call TRBD1 (6 bases). In DNA form, the CDR3 reads TGTGCCAGCAACGAGCCACCAGGGGTTGAACCTAGCACAGATACGCAGTATTTT. It encodes CASNEPPGVEPSTDTQYF.